This is a list of T cell receptor beta chains from one sample in a study of T-cell memory formation after mild COVID-19. TCRdb re-derived calls from the 5' RACE reads in MiXCR, one entry per CDR3 protein. Here the sample spans 250,000 or so distinct CDR3 sequences, roughly 10% being singletons. Sequencing was performed on PBMCs or a T cell subset sorted from them (not recorded which). Receptors were obtained from a man between 18 and 29 years old who had mild COVID-19 (a few samples of this study predate the infection). Cell type and time point are not known. CDR3s include the opening cysteine and the closing phenylalanine or tryptophan. The D gene is left open where the match is weak. Clone size is given for some rows only: seen once, a few or many times, or a class if the clone is expanded.

TRBV6-5	.	few	TRBJ2-2	CASSYRPANTGELFF	TGTGCCAGCAGTTACAGGCCTGCGAACACCGGGGAGCTGTTTTTT
TRBV12-3/TRBV12-4	.	.	TRBJ2-2	CASRGYTGELFF	TGTGCCAGCAGAGGGTACACCGGGGAGCTGTTTTTT
TRBV7-2	TRBD2	few	TRBJ2-5	CASSPSGGGDQETQYF	TGTGCCAGCAGCCCCTCCGGCGGGGGGGACCAAGAGACCCAGTACTTC
TRBV5-1	.	.	TRBJ2-4	CASSLTRGLRNIQYF	TGCGCCAGCAGCTTGACTCGGGGGCTGAGAAACATTCAGTACTTC
TRBV5-4	.	many	TRBJ2-5	CASSLPYEETQYF	TGTGCCAGCAGCTTGCCGTACGAAGAGACCCAGTACTTC
TRBV19	TRBD1	many	TRBJ1-5	CASSGTGARSQPQHF	TGTGCCAGTAGTGGGACAGGGGCGCGTAGTCAGCCCCAGCATTTT
TRBV4-1	.	many	TRBJ2-1	CASSQLGAEQFF	TGCGCCAGCAGCCAATTGGGGGCTGAGCAGTTCTTC
TRBV7-2	.	few	TRBJ2-5	CASSPQRLPGTQYF	TGTGCCAGCAGCCCCCAGCGGCTCCCTGGGACCCAGTACTTC
TRBV7-2	.	few	TRBJ1-4	CASSLRGMEKLFF	TGTGCCAGCAGCTTGAGGGGAATGGAAAAACTGTTTTTT
TRBV7-8	TRBD2	.	TRBJ2-3	CASSLSSGGFTDTQYF	TGTGCCAGCAGCTTAAGTAGCGGGGGCTTCACGGATACGCAGTATTTT
TRBV12-3/TRBV12-4	TRBD2	.	TRBJ2-5	CASSTTGLAGVKTQYF	TGTGCCAGCAGCACTACCGGACTAGCGGGGGTGAAGACCCAGTACTTC
TRBV5-1	TRBD1	few	TRBJ1-6	CASSATDRDSPLHF	TGCGCCAGCAGCGCTACGGACAGGGATTCACCCCTCCACTTT
TRBV2	.	.	TRBJ2-2	CASSSEGTGELFF	TGTGCCAGCAGTTCGGAGGGAACCGGGGAGCTGTTTTTT
TRBV19	.	few	TRBJ2-3	CASRRRDVRGSDTQYF	TGTGCCAGTAGGCGGCGGGATGTCCGCGGTTCCGATACGCAGTATTTT